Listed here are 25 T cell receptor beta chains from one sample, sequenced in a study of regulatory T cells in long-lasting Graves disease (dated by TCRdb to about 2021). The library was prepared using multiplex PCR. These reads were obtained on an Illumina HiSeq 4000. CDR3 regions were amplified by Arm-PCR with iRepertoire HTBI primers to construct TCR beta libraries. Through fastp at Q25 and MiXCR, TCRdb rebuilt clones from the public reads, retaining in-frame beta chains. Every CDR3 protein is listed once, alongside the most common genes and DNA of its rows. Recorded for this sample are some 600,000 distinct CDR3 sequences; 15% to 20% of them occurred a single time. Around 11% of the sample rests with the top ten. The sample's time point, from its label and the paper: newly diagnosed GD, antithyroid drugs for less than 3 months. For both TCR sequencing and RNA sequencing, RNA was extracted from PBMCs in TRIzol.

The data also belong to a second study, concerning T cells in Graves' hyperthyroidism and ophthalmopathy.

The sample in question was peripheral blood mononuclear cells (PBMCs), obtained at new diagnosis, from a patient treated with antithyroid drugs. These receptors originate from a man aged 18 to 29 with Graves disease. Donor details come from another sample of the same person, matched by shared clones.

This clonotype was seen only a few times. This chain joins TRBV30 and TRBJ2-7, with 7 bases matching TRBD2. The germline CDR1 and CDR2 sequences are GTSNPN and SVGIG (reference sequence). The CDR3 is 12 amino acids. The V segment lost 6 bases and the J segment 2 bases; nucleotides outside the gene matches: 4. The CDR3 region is CACGTTTYEQYF. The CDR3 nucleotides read TGTGCCTGCGGGACTACCACCTACGAGCAGTACTTC.

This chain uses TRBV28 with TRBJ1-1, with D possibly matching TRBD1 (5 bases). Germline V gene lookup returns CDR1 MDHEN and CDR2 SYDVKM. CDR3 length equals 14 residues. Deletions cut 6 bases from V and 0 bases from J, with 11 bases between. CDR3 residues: CASSHPGMNTEAFF. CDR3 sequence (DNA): TGTGCCAGCAGCCACCCAGGGATGAACACTGAAGCTTTCTTT.

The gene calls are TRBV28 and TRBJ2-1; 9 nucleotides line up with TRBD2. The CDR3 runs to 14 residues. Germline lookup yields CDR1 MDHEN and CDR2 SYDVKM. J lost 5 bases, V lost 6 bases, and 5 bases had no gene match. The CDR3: CASREPSGNNEQFF. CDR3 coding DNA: TGTGCCAGCAGAGAGCCTAGCGGGAACAATGAGCAGTTCTTC.

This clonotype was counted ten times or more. In DNA form, the CDR3 reads TGCAGTGCTAGGGCGGATACGCAGTATTTT. Translating it yields CSARADTQYF. This chain joins TRBV20-1 and TRBJ2-3, with D hard to call. Germline CDR1 reads DFQATT; CDR2 reads SNEGSKA (reference sequence). V was trimmed by 3 bases and J by 6 bases, leaving 4 bases between them. The CDR3 contains 10 residues.

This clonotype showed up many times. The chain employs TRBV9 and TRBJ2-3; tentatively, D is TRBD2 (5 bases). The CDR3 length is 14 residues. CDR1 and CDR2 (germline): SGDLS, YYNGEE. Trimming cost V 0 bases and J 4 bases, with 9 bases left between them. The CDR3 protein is CASSVAGNPDTQYF. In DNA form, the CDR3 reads TGTGCCAGCAGCGTAGCCGGGAACCCAGATACGCAGTATTTT.

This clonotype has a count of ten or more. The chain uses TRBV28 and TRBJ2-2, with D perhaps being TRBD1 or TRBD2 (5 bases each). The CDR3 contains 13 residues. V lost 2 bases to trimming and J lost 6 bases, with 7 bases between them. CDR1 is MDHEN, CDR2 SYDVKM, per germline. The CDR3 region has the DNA TGTGCCAGCAGTTTACAGGGACCCGGGGAGCTGTTTTTT. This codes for CASSLQGPGELFF.

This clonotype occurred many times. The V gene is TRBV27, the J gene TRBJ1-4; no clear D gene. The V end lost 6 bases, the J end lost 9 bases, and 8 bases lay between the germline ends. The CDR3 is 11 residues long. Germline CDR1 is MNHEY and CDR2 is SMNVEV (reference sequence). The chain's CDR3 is CASSLGKKLFF. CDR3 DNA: TGTGCCAGCAGCCTAGGGAAAAAACTGTTTTTT. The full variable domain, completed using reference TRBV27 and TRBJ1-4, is EAQVTQNPRYLITVTGKKLTVTCSQNMNHEYMSWYRQDPGLGLRQIYYSMNVEVTDKGDVPEGYKVSRKEKRNFPLILESPSPNQTSLYFCASSLGKKLFFGSGTQLSVL.

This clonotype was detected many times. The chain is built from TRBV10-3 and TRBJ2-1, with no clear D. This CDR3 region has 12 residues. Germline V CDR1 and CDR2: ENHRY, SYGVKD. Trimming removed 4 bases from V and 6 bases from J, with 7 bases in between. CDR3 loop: CAISGPSNEQFF. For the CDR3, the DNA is TGTGCCATCAGTGGGCCAAGCAATGAGCAGTTCTTC.

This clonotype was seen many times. CDR3 region: CASSSGQGLGTDTQYF. CDR3 bases: TGTGCCAGCAGCTCCGGACAGGGACTCGGCACAGATACGCAGTATTTT. The V and J genes are TRBV7-9 and TRBJ2-3, with 8 bases fitting TRBD1. V was pared by 4 bases and J by 1 base, with 7 bases of the junction left unmatched. Germline-derived CDR1 and CDR2 are SEHNR and FQNEAQ (reference sequence). The CDR3 loop spans 16 amino acids.

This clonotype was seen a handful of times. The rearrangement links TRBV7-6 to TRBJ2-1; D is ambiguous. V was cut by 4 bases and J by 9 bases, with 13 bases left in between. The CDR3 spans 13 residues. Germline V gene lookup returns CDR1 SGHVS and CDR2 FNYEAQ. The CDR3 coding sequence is TGTGCCAGCAGCTCCCTTACGGAAGCTGAGCAGTTCTTC. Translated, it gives CASSSLTEAEQFF.

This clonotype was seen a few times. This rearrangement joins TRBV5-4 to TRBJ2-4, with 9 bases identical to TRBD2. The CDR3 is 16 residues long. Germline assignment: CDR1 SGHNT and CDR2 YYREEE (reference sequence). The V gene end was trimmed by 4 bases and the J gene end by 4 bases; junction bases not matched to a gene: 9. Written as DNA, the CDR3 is TGTGCCAGCAGCGACCAACAGGCGGGGGGGAAAAACATTCAGTACTTC. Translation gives CASSDQQAGGKNIQYF.

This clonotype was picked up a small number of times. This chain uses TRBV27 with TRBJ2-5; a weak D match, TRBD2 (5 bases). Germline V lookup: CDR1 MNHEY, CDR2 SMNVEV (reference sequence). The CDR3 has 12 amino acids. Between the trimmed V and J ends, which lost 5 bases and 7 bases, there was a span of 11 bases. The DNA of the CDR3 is TGTGCCAGCAGTCTTGGAGAGGGGACCCAGTACTTC. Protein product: CASSLGEGTQYF.

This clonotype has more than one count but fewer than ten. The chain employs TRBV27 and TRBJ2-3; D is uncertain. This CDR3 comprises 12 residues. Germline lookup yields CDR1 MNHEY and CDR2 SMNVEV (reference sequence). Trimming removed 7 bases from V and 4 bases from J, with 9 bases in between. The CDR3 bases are TGTGCCAGCACCAGTCCCCCAGATACGCAGTATTTT. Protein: CASTSPPDTQYF.

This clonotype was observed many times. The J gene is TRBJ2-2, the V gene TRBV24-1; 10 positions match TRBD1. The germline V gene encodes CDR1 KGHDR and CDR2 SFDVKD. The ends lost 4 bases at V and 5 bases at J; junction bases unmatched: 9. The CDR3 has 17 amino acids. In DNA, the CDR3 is TGTGCCACCAGTGACCAACGGGGACAGGGGCTTACCGGGGAGCTGTTTTTT. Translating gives CATSDQRGQGLTGELFF.

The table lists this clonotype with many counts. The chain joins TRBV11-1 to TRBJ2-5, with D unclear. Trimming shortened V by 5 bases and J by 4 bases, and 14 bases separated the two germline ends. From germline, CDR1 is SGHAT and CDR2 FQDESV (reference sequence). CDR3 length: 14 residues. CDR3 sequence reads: CASSPRVFGETQYF. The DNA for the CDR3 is TGTGCCAGCAGCCCACGGGTGTTTGGAGAGACCCAGTACTTC.

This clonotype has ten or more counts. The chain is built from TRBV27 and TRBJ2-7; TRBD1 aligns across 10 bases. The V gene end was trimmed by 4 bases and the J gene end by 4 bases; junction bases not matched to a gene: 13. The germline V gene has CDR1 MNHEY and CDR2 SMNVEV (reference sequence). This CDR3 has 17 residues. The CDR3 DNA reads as TGTGCCAGCAGTTCGCCTGCCTCTGGGACAGGGGTTTACGAGCAGTACTTC. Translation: CASSSPASGTGVYEQYF.

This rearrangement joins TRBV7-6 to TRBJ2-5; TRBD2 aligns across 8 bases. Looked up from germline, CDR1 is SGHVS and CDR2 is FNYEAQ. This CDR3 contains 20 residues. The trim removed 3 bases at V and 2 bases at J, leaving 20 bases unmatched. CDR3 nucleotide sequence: TGTGCCAGCAGCTTCAGACTGCGGGGGGAATTATATACACCTCAAGAGACCCAGTACTTC. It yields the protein CASSFRLRGELYTPQETQYF.

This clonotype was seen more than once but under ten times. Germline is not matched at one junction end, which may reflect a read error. CDR3 nucleotides: TGTACCAGCAGCAATACAGGGACCCTAAACGAGCAGTACTTC. This translates into CTSSNTGTLNEQYF. The V gene is TRBV7-9, the J gene TRBJ2-7, with D possibly matching TRBD1 (6 bases). From germline, CDR1 is SEHNR and CDR2 FQNEAQ (reference sequence). The CDR3 consists of 14 residues.

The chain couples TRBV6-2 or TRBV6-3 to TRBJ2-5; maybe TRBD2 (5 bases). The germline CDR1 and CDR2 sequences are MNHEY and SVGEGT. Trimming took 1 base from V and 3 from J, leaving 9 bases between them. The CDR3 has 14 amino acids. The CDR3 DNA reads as TGTGCCAGCAGTTACTTAGGAGGAAAAGAGACCCAGTACTTC. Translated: CASSYLGGKETQYF.

CDR3 region: CASSLLTLASGANVLTF. The CDR3 DNA is TGCGCCAGCAGCTTGCTTACACTAGCCTCTGGGGCCAACGTCCTGACTTTC. The chain combines TRBV5-1 with TRBJ2-6, with D possibly TRBD2 on 6 matching bases. V was pared by 1 base and J by 0 bases, with 11 bases between. The germline V gene encodes CDR1 SGHRS and CDR2 YFSETQ. The CDR3 extends over 17 amino acids.

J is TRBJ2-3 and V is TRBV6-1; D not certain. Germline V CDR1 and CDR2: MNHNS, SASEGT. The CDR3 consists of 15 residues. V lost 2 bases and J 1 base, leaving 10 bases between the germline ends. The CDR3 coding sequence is TGTGCCAGCAGTGAACTCACGACCCGCACAGATACGCAGTATTTT. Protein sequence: CASSELTTRTDTQYF.

The CDR3 here is CASSHLLAGQETQYF. As DNA, the CDR3 is TGTGCCAGCAGCCACCTACTAGCGGGGCAAGAGACCCAGTACTTC. The chain is built from TRBV14 and TRBJ2-5; 10 bases agree with TRBD2. Germline CDR1 and CDR2: SGHDN and FVKESK. This CDR3 is 15 amino acids long. The junction had 3 bases not matched to a gene; V was cut back by 3 bases and J by 2 bases.

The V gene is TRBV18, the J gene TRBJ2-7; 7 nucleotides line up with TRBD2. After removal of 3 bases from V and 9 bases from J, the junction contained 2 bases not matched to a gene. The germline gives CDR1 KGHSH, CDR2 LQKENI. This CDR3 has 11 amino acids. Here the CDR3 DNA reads TGTGCCAGCTCACCTGGGAGGGGGCAGTACTTC. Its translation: CASSPGRGQYF.

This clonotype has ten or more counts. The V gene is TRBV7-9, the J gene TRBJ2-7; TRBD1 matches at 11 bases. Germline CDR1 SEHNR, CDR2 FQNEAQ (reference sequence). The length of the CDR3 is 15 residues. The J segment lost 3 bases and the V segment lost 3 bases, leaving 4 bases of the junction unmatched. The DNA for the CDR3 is TGTGCCAGCAGCTTGGTCGGGACAGGGGGCTACGAGCAGTACTTC. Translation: CASSLVGTGGYEQYF.

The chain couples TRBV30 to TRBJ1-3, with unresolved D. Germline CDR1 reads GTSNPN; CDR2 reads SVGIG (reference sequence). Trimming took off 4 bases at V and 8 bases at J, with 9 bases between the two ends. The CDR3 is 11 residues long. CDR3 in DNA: TGTGCCTGGACGCGGACGGACACCATATATTTT. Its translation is CAWTRTDTIYF.